This TCR beta chain was sequenced during a study of cytomegalovirus exposure and HLA in healthy donors. As for the study in general: A data release that came early held approximately 92 million unique TCRs from HLA-typed donors.

PCR used 60 Vbeta primers and 13 Jbeta primers. Measured with immunoSEQ multiplex PCR; TCRdb has only the in-frame clones, and not every one. Of some 120,000 clones listed, about 75% were seen once; the top ten hold less than 15%. Samples came from healthy bone marrow donors. Comments on this clone: The antigen is undetermined.

Findings and caveats of the study: Later genetic work tied a missense DCLRE1C variant to beta-chain V and J trimming. Most TCRs appeared rarely, but some public TCRs recurred in many donors.

From germline, CDR1 is SGHAT and CDR2 FQDESV (reference sequence). Trimming took 0 bases from V and 4 from J, leaving 12 bases between them. This CDR3 comprises 15 residues. The receptor was derived from a woman between 40 and 50 years old in good health and CMV-seropositive. Sequencing input: PBMCs. This chain links TRBV11-1 with TRBJ1-2; D call uncertain. The CDR3 DNA sequence: TGTGCCAGCAGCTTAGCGCGGCAGTCCTCCTATGGCTACACCTTC. Encoded protein: CASSLARQSSYGYTF.